The 6 T cell receptor beta chains below come from one sample, sequenced in a study of lymphopenia after photon versus proton radiotherapy. Clones were sequenced by immunoSEQ multiplex PCR, and TCRdb holds only the in-frame ones, with some missing. The data show tens of thousands of clones, 85% seen once. The sample consisted of peripheral blood, taken from a patient treated with photon-based radiotherapy. The receptors come from a man between 60 and 75 years old with pancreatic cancer.

V is TRBV12-5 and J is TRBJ1-4; weak D call: TRBD1 (5 bases). The germline V and J ends were trimmed by 3 bases and 3 bases, with 11 bases remaining between them. The CDR3 is 15 residues long. Germline V gene data show CDR1 as LGHNT and CDR2 as FRNRAP. The CDR3 is CASGLGVTANEKLFF. In DNA form, the CDR3 reads TGTGCTAGTGGTTTAGGGGTTACGGCTAATGAAAAACTGTTTTTT.

The J gene is TRBJ2-1, the V gene TRBV11-3, with a tentative D call TRBD1 (6 bases). CDR3 size: 15 residues. Germline CDR1 is SGHNT and CDR2 is YENEEA. V lost 2 bases and J lost 0, with 8 bases in between. This CDR3 is CASSLRTVSYNEQFF. The CDR3 DNA reads TGTGCCAGCAGCTTAAGGACAGTCTCCTACAATGAGCAGTTCTTC.

The chain couples TRBV11-2 to TRBJ2-2; D is ambiguous. V lost 1 base, J lost 4 bases, and 10 bases lay in between. CDR1 is SGHAT, CDR2 FQNNGV, per germline. The CDR3 has 15 residues. CDR3 amino acids: CASSLGVLSTGELFF. CDR3 sequence (DNA): TGTGCCAGCAGCTTAGGGGTACTAAGCACCGGGGAGCTGTTTTTT.

The gene calls are TRBV27 and TRBJ1-5; D is possibly TRBD1 (5 bases). V was shortened by 11 bases and J by 3 bases, with 14 bases between the two germline ends. Germline values: CDR1 MNHEY, CDR2 SMNVEV (reference sequence). The CDR3 consists of 13 residues. This chain's CDR3 is CAAGQGDNQPQHF. As DNA, the CDR3 is TGTGCCGCGGGGCAGGGAGACAATCAGCCCCAGCATTTT.

This chain links TRBV2 with TRBJ2-7; weak D call: TRBD1 (5 bases). V lost 4 bases and J lost 6, with 19 bases in between. The germline V gene has CDR1 SNHLY and CDR2 FYNNEI. The CDR3 is made up of 15 amino acids. CDR3 residues: CASSVPQGSVFEQYF. In DNA, the CDR3 is TGTGCCAGCAGTGTCCCTCAGGGTAGTGTTTTCGAGCAGTACTTC. The variable domain in full, with the rest retrieved from reference TRBV2 and TRBJ2-7, is EPEVTQTPSHQVTQMGQEVILRCVPISNHLYFYWYRQILGQKVEFLVSFYNNEISEKSEIFDDQFSVERPDGSNFTLKIRSTKLEDSAMYFCASSVPQGSVFEQYFGPGTRLTVT.

This chain joins TRBV6-1 and TRBJ1-2, with D perhaps matching TRBD1 (5 bases). The V gene lost 4 bases and the J gene lost 1 base, with 7 bases spanning the gap. The CDR3 sequence is 13 residues long. The germline V gene has CDR1 MNHNS and CDR2 SASEGT. The CDR3 reads CASSGTFNYGYTF. Here the CDR3 DNA reads TGTGCCAGCAGTGGGACATTTAACTATGGCTACACCTTC.